This T cell receptor (beta chain) originates from a study of cytomegalovirus exposure and HLA in healthy donors. Findings and caveats of the study: Associated with cytomegalovirus, according to the listing, were about 160 TCR beta chains.

The PCR ran on 60 Vbeta and 13 Jbeta primers. Data came from immunoSEQ multiplex PCR; TCRdb stores just in-frame clones and leaves some out. In the table there are some 150,000 clones, more than 60% of which are singletons. V shed 0 bases and J 7 bases; nucleotides not matched to a gene: 9. The CDR3 length is 16 residues. Per the germline V gene, CDR1 is SGHRS and CDR2 is YFSETQ. This clone appeared a few times. Its antigen is not known. The gene calls are TRBV5-1 and TRBJ2-4; 8 bases line up with TRBD2. The origin of this receptor is a female donor in good health and CMV-seronegative. Sequencing was carried out using PBMCs. This CDR3 reads CASSLVQGAGDNIQYF. The DNA for the CDR3 is TGCGCCAGCAGCTTGGTTCAGGGAGCGGGAGATAACATTCAGTACTTC.